The source of this T cell receptor (beta chain) is a study of shared clonotypes between healthy human individuals. V lost 8 bases and J lost 7; bases outside the gene matches: 10. The CDR3 sequence is 13 residues long. CDR1 MNHEY and CDR2 SVGAGI come from the germline V gene. Unsorted samples used roughly 99 million PBMCs for genomic DNA. The data were produced by immunoSEQ multiplex PCR, yet TCRdb's version contains in-frame clones alone and is incomplete. The repertoire consists of about 490,000 clones, with 70% to 85% occurring once and the leading ten covering more than 10%. The sequence was obtained from a woman in her forties in good health. Some clones in this sample may be carry-over from other donors' samples. Sequencing was performed on PBMCs. The rearrangement uses TRBV6-5 and TRBJ2-7; TRBD1 aligns across 8 bases. CDR3 sequence reads: CASLGQGGLEQYF. The CDR3 DNA sequence: TGTGCCAGCCTCGGACAGGGCGGTTTGGAGCAGTACTTC.